This paragraph covers one T cell receptor (beta chain) sequence. This clone was picked up one time. Which antigen it targets is not known. No base quality information exists; no much larger clone differs at one position. This entry is derived from a study of shared clonotypes between healthy human individuals (dated by TCRdb to about 2020). About the investigation overall: A few men and two women, aged 18 to 49 years, made up the cohort. For each donor, CD4 naive and CD4 memory were each given three plates, CD8 naive was given two plates, and CD8 memory was given one plate. The study deeply sequenced blood TCR repertoires of five healthy adults to estimate repertoire size and the extent of clonotype sharing between individuals. To increase sequencing depth and limit assay-specific biases, TCR repertoire library preparation and sequencing were carried out by different laboratories using diverse techniques. Per donor, leukapheresis produced somewhere between about 0.8 and 9.5 billion PBMCs.

TCR CDR3 regions were amplified from genomic DNA by multiplex PCR using the deep immunoSEQ assay. Genomic DNA extracted from each cell subset was distributed evenly over all wells of several immunoSEQ 96-well plates, and each plate served as one replicate. Each replicate PCR for sorted subsets received around 200 ng genomic DNA, equal to roughly 30,000 T cell genomes. Purified libraries were quantified with a Qubit 3.0 fluorometer, sized on a Bioanalyzer 2100, and re-quantified with the KAPA Library Quantification kit. A separate single-read 150-cycle Illumina NextSeq 550 flow cell was used to sequence each immunoSEQ 96-well plate. The authors' pipeline ran thus. Because the immunoSEQ output held only junctional sequences and lacked quality scores, the filtering could not match the filtering applied to full-length reads. Sequences were annotated with PyIR, a Python wrapper for IgBLAST v1.9, using IMGT germline references to assign V/J genes and CDR3. Reads with weak V/J assignments (E-value above 1e-6), missing CDR3, stop codons, out-of-frame junctions, or ambiguous translated residues were removed. V3J clonotypes were defined as sequences sharing an identical inferred V gene, J gene, and CDR3 amino acid sequence. To compute the percentage overlap between repertoires, the number of shared unique clonotypes was divided by the size of the smaller repertoire. Three approaches were used to assess repertoire richness: RTK rarefaction, the Chao1 estimator, and Recon v2.1 estimates of unobserved clonotypes. For all TCRbeta clonotypes obtained by the gDNA method from a few donors, generation probabilities were computed with OLGA. Sourced from immuneACCESS, this table was stored by TCRdb with only in-frame sequences that have V and J called. A share of the clones is absent; for the studies checked, an unresolved V gene accounts for under half, and the remainder has no known explanation. V, J and clone size are those of that table, while D and trimming were read from the DNA. The sample table holds a few million clones, of which around 93% were seen once. Under 2% of the sample is taken by the ten largest.

CD8 naive samples consisted of CD45RO-negative cells that were positively selected for CCR7, yielding a CD45RA+CCR7+ population without TemRA cells. Donors were healthy HIV-negative adults with no recently reported acute infections or vaccinations. Every donor was a Caucasian adult residing in Nashville, Tennessee, USA. Blood was collected by leukapheresis, and PBMCs were isolated by Ficoll-Histopaque density gradient centrifugation and then cryopreserved in liquid nitrogen vapor phase. Analytical flow cytometry was used to check the purity and quantity of each magnetically sorted T cell population. Each sorted fraction had its genomic DNA isolated and then quantified by UV absorbance on a Nanodrop 2000c. What the authors observed across the whole study: The genetic and exposure-history diversity represented was limited by the small number of donors. Pairwise subsampling led to the expectation that sequencing depth would affect the degree of clonotype sharing among donors. Naive subsets generally had larger estimated clonotype richness than memory subsets did. Even with the large sequencing depth, rarefaction of the sorted-subset datasets indicated that sequencing was incomplete. Only blood was sampled, and tissue TCR repertoires likely differ from those in blood. Compared with non-shared clonotypes, the clonotypes found in all four sorted-subset donors had higher generation probabilities. Sharing across several donors was observed for about 5% of naive CD4, less than 4% of naive CD8, about 2.3% of memory CD4, and approximately 0.41% of memory CD8 clonotypes.

V is shortened by 7 bases, J by 6 bases, and the region joining them spans 24 bases. As encoded in the germline V gene, CDR1 is MDHEN while CDR2 is SYDVKM. Taken from cysteine to phenylalanine, the CDR3 has 16 residues. The read is trimmed to its CDR3 DNA, 48 bases read in frame from base 1. The TCR originated in a man younger than 35 in good health. Some clones in this sample may be carry-over from other donors' samples. The chain uses TRBV28 and TRBJ2-5, with a tentative D gene TRBD2 over 6 matching bases. Input material: naive CD8+ T cells from PBMCs. The sample's cell subset or site label, decoded: CD45RA+CCR7+. The nucleotide sequence reads TGTGCCAGCAATACATGGGCCGGGGGTAGAGAAAAGACCCAGTACTTC. This encodes CASNTWAGGREKTQYF.